This TCR beta chain was retrieved from a study of CD8 T cells in ankylosing spondylitis. This clonotype has more than one count but fewer than ten. The V segment lost 2 bases and the J segment 6 bases; nucleotides outside the gene matches: 8. The CDR3 extends over 14 amino acids. In germline, CDR1 is DFQATT, CDR2 SNEGSKA (reference sequence). Quantitative barcoded 5'-RACE was used to prepare TCR beta libraries. TCRdb ran MiXCR on the 5' RACE reads and lists one entry per CDR3 protein. The table lists around 23,000 distinct CDR3 sequences, less than 20% of them singletons. The material sequenced was blood. The sequence derives from a male donor with ankylosing spondylitis or in good health (not recorded which). V gene TRBV20-1 combines with J gene TRBJ2-7; the match to TRBD1 covers 9 bases. The CDR3 region is CSARTPGQGGEQYF. The DNA for the CDR3 is TGCAGTGCTAGAACCCCGGGACAGGGAGGCGAGCAGTACTTC.